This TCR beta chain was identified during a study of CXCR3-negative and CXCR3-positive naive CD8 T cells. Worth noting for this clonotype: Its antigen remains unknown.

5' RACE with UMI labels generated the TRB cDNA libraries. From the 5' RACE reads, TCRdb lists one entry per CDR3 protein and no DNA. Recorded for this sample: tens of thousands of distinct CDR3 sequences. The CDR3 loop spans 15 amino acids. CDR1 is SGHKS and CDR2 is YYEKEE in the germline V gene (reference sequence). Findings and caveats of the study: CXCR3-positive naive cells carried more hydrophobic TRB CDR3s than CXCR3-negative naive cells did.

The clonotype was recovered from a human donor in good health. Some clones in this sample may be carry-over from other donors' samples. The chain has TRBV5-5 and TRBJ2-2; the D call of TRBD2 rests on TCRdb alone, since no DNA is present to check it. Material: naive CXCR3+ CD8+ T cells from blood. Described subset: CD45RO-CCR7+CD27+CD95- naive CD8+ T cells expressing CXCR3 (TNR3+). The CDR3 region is CASSSGTTNTGELFF.